The clone carrying this T cell receptor beta chain was detected ten times or more. The antigen remains undetermined. These data are taken from a study of T-cell memory formation after mild COVID-19. Study-wide results and caveats: Contracting clones from day 15 to 85 had balanced CD4/CD8; later expanders favoured CD4+.

Trimming cost V 6 bases and J 5 bases; bases outside gene matches: 16. This CDR3 is 17 amino acids long. From germline, CDR1 is SGHRS and CDR2 YFSETQ. TCRdb analysed the 5' RACE reads with MiXCR anew, one entry per CDR3 protein. The sample records under 300,000 distinct CDR3 sequences, roughly 8.2% being singletons. Specimen: PBMCs or a T cell subset sorted from them (not recorded which). This receptor was obtained from a man between 18 and 35 years old who had mild COVID-19 (a few samples of this study predate the infection). Cell type and time point are not known. V usage is TRBV5-1 and J usage is TRBJ2-3, with 9 bases fitting TRBD1. In DNA, the CDR3 is TGCGCCAGCACCTACGGAGGGACAGGGCTGGCGGGAGATACGCAGTATTTT. Amino acids: CASTYGGTGLAGDTQYF.